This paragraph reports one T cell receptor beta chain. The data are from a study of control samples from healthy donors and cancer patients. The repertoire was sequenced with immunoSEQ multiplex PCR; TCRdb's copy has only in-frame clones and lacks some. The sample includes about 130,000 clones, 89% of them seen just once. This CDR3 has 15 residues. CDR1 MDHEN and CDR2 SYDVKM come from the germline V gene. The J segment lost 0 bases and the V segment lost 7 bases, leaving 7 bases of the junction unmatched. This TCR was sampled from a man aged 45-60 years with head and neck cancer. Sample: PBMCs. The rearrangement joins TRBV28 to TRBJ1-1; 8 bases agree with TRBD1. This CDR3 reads CASKSGTGLNTEAFF. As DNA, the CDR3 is TGTGCCAGCAAATCCGGGACAGGATTGAACACTGAAGCTTTCTTT.